This record looks at one T cell receptor (beta chain) sequence and its context. Its cognate antigen is unknown. V lost 0 bases, J lost 4 bases, and 13 bases lay in between. The V gene's germline CDR1 is SGHDN and CDR2 FVKESK. The CDR3 has 16 amino acids. This entry comes from a study of cytomegalovirus exposure and HLA in healthy donors. The study's findings and limits: Later analysis showed TCR association rates varying by HLA locus, highest for DRB1 and lowest for HLA-C.

The primer mix had 60 Vbeta and 13 Jbeta primers. Clones were read by immunoSEQ multiplex PCR, and TCRdb kept only the in-frame ones, dropping some. The sample gives roughly 60,000 clones, approximately 83% of which show up once; 4.3% is in the top ten. The V and J genes are TRBV14 and TRBJ2-1, with a possible D match to TRBD2 (5 bases). The source of this sequence is a man aged 25-45 years in good health and CMV-seronegative. Sequencing was done on a sample of PBMCs. The CDR3 is CASSQEIGLAYNEQFF. The CDR3 DNA reads as TGTGCCAGCAGCCAAGAAATTGGACTCGCGTACAATGAGCAGTTCTTC. Combining the CDR3 with reference TRBV14 and TRBJ2-1 gives the whole variable domain EAGVTQFPSHSVIEKGQTVTLRCDPISGHDNLYWYRRVMGKEIKFLLHFVKESKQDESGMPNNRFLAERTGGTYSTLKVQPAELEDSGVYFCASSQEIGLAYNEQFFGPGTRLTVL.